This T cell receptor (beta chain) was sequenced in a study of Graves' ophthalmopathy and Graves' hyperthyroidism. Study-wide points: As the model predicted ophthalmopathy progression, it achieved a sensitivity of 70% to 71% and a specificity of approximately 72%.

RNA transcripts were the template, and TCR beta CDR3 regions were amplified from them. The workflow started with a first-round RT-PCR run with HTBI primers and then moved on to a second-round multiplex PCR. Via MiXCR, TCRdb re-called the multiplex PCR reads, giving one row per CDR3 protein. The sample shows around 520,000 distinct CDR3 sequences, roughly 39% of them seen only once. Patients with other autoimmune diseases, uncontrolled infections, pregnancy or lactation were excluded. V was clipped by 4 bases and J by 0 bases, with 15 bases between them. The CDR3 is 15 residues long. Germline assignment: CDR1 SQVTM and CDR2 ANQGSEA. On this clonotype: The antigen remains unidentified.

The source is an adult man with Graves' hyperthyroidism. The gene calls are TRBV29-1 and TRBJ1-1; D perhaps matches TRBD1 (5 bases). Source material: peripheral blood or thyroid tissue (not recorded which). The chain's CDR3 is CSVASGAALNTEAFF. The DNA for the CDR3 is TGCAGCGTTGCCTCCGGGGCAGCCTTGAACACTGAAGCTTTCTTT.